This record concerns one T cell receptor beta chain sequence. The record originates from a study of blood T cell repertoires in COVID-19. Overall study: T cells, B-cell-depleted T cells, or PBMCs supplied cDNA or gDNA.

V was clipped by 3 bases and J by 4 bases; unmatched bases: 7. The CDR3 covers 16 residues. CDR1 is SGHRS and CDR2 is YFSETQ in the germline V gene. Sequencing used immunoSEQ multiplex PCR; TCRdb keeps in-frame clones, though not all of them. Here the sample spans about 69,000 clones, 60% to 80% being singletons. This chain links TRBV5-1 with TRBJ1-4; 9 nucleotides match TRBD1. What was sequenced was peripheral blood. The receptor was isolated from a human donor in a cohort sampled during active COVID-19. The CDR3 region has the DNA TGCGCCAGCAGCTCAACCGGGACAGGGTTTAATGAAAAACTGTTTTTT. Translating it yields CASSSTGTGFNEKLFF.